This T cell receptor (beta chain) was sequenced during a study of shared clonotypes between healthy human individuals. Looking at the study overall: CD4 naive cells filled three plates per donor, CD4 memory three, CD8 naive two and CD8 memory one.

An assay was performed, and its level was deep. Measured with immunoSEQ multiplex PCR; TCRdb has only the in-frame clones, and not every one. The repertoire holds 700,000 to 950,000 clones, with 96% as singletons. Naive CD8 populations comprised CD45RO-negative cells positively selected for CCR7, excluding terminally differentiated effector memory CD45RA+ cells. This CDR3 is 14 amino acids long. Germline V gene sequence: CDR1 MNHNS, CDR2 SASEGT. V lost 4 bases to trimming and J lost 7 bases; unmatched junction nucleotides: 9. The sample holds one count of this clone. The rearrangement links TRBV6-1 to TRBJ2-7; 8 bases match TRBD2. Source material: naive CD8+ T cells sorted from blood. The sequence derives from a man aged 25 to 40 in good health. The CDR3 here is CASSADGRAWEQYF. Written as DNA, the CDR3 is TGTGCCAGCAGTGCGGACGGGAGGGCCTGGGAGCAGTACTTC.